Below, 12 T cell receptor beta chains from the same sample are listed, as sequenced in a study of early T cells in non-severe SARS-CoV-2 infection. A single record per CDR3 protein comes from TCRdb applying MiXCR to the 5' RACE reads. The sample lists about 27,000 distinct CDR3 sequences, over 2.5% occurring once. Sequenced: whole blood. The receptor set was obtained from an adult who was a healthcare worker with PCR-confirmed SARS-CoV-2 infection or an uninfected control (not recorded which).

By sample share, this clonotype is medium-sized. The chain recombines TRBV12-3 or TRBV12-4 with TRBJ1-2; perhaps TRBD1 as D (5 bases). V was shortened by 7 bases and J by 5 bases, with 14 bases between the two germline ends. This CDR3 is 13 amino acids long. The DNA for the CDR3 is TGTGCCAGCACTAAGACAGACAGTTATGGCTACACCTTC. Translation: CASTKTDSYGYTF.

This clonotype was recorded many times. The chain uses TRBV3-1 and TRBJ1-2; 7 nucleotides line up with TRBD1. The CDR3 loop spans 15 amino acids. V lost 6 bases and J lost 0; bases outside the gene matches: 7. Germline assignment: CDR1 LGHDT and CDR2 YNNKEL (reference sequence). In DNA, the CDR3 is TGTGCCAGCAGAGATAGACAGGGCCCTAACTATGGCTACACCTTC. It is translated as CASRDRQGPNYGYTF. Full variable domain (outside the CDR3, taken from reference TRBV3-1 and TRBJ1-2): DTAVSQTPKYLVTQMGNDKSIKCEQNLGHDTMYWYKQDSKKFLKIMFSYNNKELIINETVPNRFSPKSPDKAHLNLHINSLELGDSAVYFCASRDRQGPNYGYTFGSGTRLTVV.

This clonotype showed up many times. The chain recombines TRBV2 with TRBJ2-5; TRBD1 might be the D (6 bases). Germline V gene sequence: CDR1 SNHLY, CDR2 FYNNEI. This CDR3 is 13 amino acids long. V was pared by 7 bases and J by 0 bases, with 9 bases between. For the CDR3, the DNA is TGTGCCAGCACTTCAGGGGACCAAGAGACCCAGTACTTC. Translating gives CASTSGDQETQYF. Using reference TRBV2 and TRBJ2-5 for the parts outside the CDR3, the full variable domain is EPEVTQTPSHQVTQMGQEVILRCVPISNHLYFYWYRQILGQKVEFLVSFYNNEISEKSEIFDDQFSVERPDGSNFTLKIRSTKLEDSAMYFCASTSGDQETQYFGPGTRLLVL.

Many counts were recorded for this clonotype. The rearrangement links TRBV5-1 to TRBJ2-1; D may be TRBD2 (5 bases). Trimming stripped 4 bases from V and 12 bases from J, with 14 bases between. The CDR3 runs 12 residues. The germline CDR1 and CDR2 sequences are SGHRS and YFSETQ. The chain's CDR3 is CASSLPTAGQFF. The DNA of the CDR3 is TGCGCCAGCAGCCTGCCGACCGCGGGGCAGTTCTTC.

This clonotype was recorded many times. The chain joins TRBV7-9 to TRBJ2-3; D is tentatively TRBD1 or TRBD2 (5 bases each). The CDR3 contains 16 residues. Looked up from germline, CDR1 is SEHNR and CDR2 is FQNEAQ (reference sequence). The ends were cut back, 5 bases at V and 5 bases at J, with 20 bases in the middle. The CDR3 bases are TGTGCCAGCAGCCCTAGAGCGGACATCGCTGGAGATACGCAGTATTTT. Its protein is CASSPRADIAGDTQYF.

This clonotype was picked up many times. This chain connects TRBV29-1 to TRBJ2-3, with unresolved D. The germline gives CDR1 SQVTM, CDR2 ANQGSEA. V lost 5 bases and J 2 bases, leaving 11 bases between the germline ends. The CDR3 totals 13 residues. The CDR3 DNA is TGCAGCGTTTTTTTGCTTTCCACAGATACGCAGTATTTT. Its protein product is CSVFLLSTDTQYF.

This clonotype was recorded at least ten times. This sequence joins TRBV19 and TRBJ2-3; no reliable D call. Deletions cut 3 bases from V and 4 bases from J, with 14 bases between. CDR1 and CDR2 (germline): LNHDA, SQIVND (reference sequence). CDR3 length: 15 residues. The CDR3 loop is CASSIRQSAPDTQYF. Here the CDR3 DNA reads TGTGCCAGTAGTATCCGGCAGTCCGCCCCAGATACGCAGTATTTT.

This clonotype occurred many times. The gene calls are TRBV11-2 and TRBJ1-4; D is unclear. Germline-derived CDR1 and CDR2 are SGHAT and FQNNGV. V lost 6 bases to trimming and J lost 0 bases, with 11 bases between them. This CDR3 has 15 amino acids. CDR3 sequence: CASSLGSPTNEKLFF. CDR3 nucleotides: TGTGCCAGCAGTCTGGGGTCCCCAACTAATGAAAAACTGTTTTTT. Complete variable domain (other parts from reference TRBV11-2 and TRBJ1-4): EAGVAQSPRYKIIEKRQSVAFWCNPISGHATLYWYQQILGQGPKLLIQFQNNGVVDDSQLPKDRFSAERLKGVDSTLKIQPAKLEDSAVYLCASSLGSPTNEKLFFGSGTQLSVL.

Relative to its sample, this clonotype is medium-sized. The J gene is TRBJ1-2, the V gene TRBV4-1; 12 nucleotides agree with TRBD1. With 3 bases clipped from V and 3 bases from J, the junction kept 2 bases outside the gene matches. The germline gives CDR1 MGHRA, CDR2 YSYEKL. The CDR3 consists of 15 residues. CDR3 nucleotide sequence: TGCGCCAGCAGCCAGGGACAGGGGGCTCACTATGGCTACACCTTC. Residues: CASSQGQGAHYGYTF.

This clonotype was seen many times. The chain has TRBV20-1 and TRBJ2-2, with a possible D match to TRBD1 (6 bases). The germline gives CDR1 DFQATT, CDR2 SNEGSKA (reference sequence). Trimming shortened V by 0 bases and J by 5 bases, and 7 bases separated the two germline ends. CDR3 length: 13 amino acids. In DNA form, the CDR3 reads TGCAGTGCTAGAGATACAGGGACCGGGGAGCTGTTTTTT. Amino acid sequence: CSARDTGTGELFF.

This clonotype was detected a few times. The chain uses TRBV27 and TRBJ2-5, with D possibly TRBD2 on 6 matching bases. Germline V lookup: CDR1 MNHEY, CDR2 SMNVEV (reference sequence). Trimming took off 5 bases at V and 7 bases at J, with 17 bases between the two ends. The CDR3 runs 14 residues. The CDR3: CASSPKGLPGTQYF. The CDR3 coding sequence is TGTGCCAGCAGTCCGAAGGGACTTCCCGGGACCCAGTACTTC.

This clonotype occurred many times. V is TRBV7-2 and J is TRBJ1-1; D gene unclear. V lost 0 bases to trimming and J lost 4 bases, with 15 bases between them. In germline, CDR1 is SGHTA, CDR2 FQGNSA. There are 16 residues in the CDR3. CDR3 protein: CASSLARAGSRTEAFF. The CDR3 nucleotides are TGTGCCAGCAGCTTAGCGCGTGCGGGCAGCCGCACTGAAGCTTTCTTT.